The source of this T cell receptor beta chain is a study of blood T cell repertoires in COVID-19. Method: immunoSEQ multiplex PCR; TCRdb's copy keeps in-frame clones and lacks some. The table has about 300,000 clones, around 80% seen once; the top ten hold roughly 1.1%. The table lists this clone with many counts. The CDR3 loop spans 14 amino acids. After removal of 5 bases from V and 6 bases from J, the junction contained 5 bases not matched to a gene. The germline V gene encodes CDR1 LNHDA and CDR2 SQIVND (reference sequence). The sequence was obtained from a woman aged 50 to 60 with acute or convalescent COVID-19. Material: peripheral blood. V and J are TRBV19 and TRBJ1-4, with 8 positions matching TRBD1. CDR3 nucleotide sequence: TGTGCCAGTAGTCATAGGACAGGGCATGAAAAACTGTTTTTT. Translation gives CASSHRTGHEKLFF.